This entry lists 17 T cell receptor beta chains sequenced from one sample in a study of T-cell memory formation after mild COVID-19. TCRdb re-called the 5' RACE reads with MiXCR, one entry per CDR3 protein. The table lists about 400,000 distinct CDR3 sequences, 15% to 20% of them singletons. The source material was PBMCs or a T cell subset sorted from them (not recorded which). All receptors derive from a man between 18 and 35 years old who had mild COVID-19 (a few samples of this study predate the infection). Cell type and time point are not known.

The genes are TRBV6-5 and TRBJ1-2; D possibly corresponds to TRBD1 (5 bases). Trimming took 5 bases from V and 4 from J, leaving 17 bases between them. CDR3 size: 15 residues. Germline V CDR1 and CDR2: MNHEY, SVGAGI. CDR3: CASSELAGKSYGYTF. CDR3 sequence (DNA): TGTGCCAGCAGTGAACTGGCAGGGAAAAGCTATGGCTACACCTTC.

This sequence joins TRBV7-3 and TRBJ2-6, with D perhaps matching TRBD1 or TRBD2 (6 bases each). CDR1 SGHTA and CDR2 FQGTGA come from the germline V gene. V lost 1 base to trimming and J lost 1 base, with 14 bases between them. The CDR3 spans 18 residues. The CDR3 spells CASSLISGGGSGANVLTF. In DNA form, the CDR3 reads TGTGCCAGCAGCTTAATATCCGGGGGCGGGTCTGGGGCCAACGTCCTGACTTTC.

In its sample, this clonotype was seen once. This rearrangement joins TRBV20-1 to TRBJ2-3; 8 nucleotides line up with TRBD2. The CDR3 covers 14 residues. Per germline, CDR1 DFQATT and CDR2 SNEGSKA (reference sequence). V lost 6 bases, J lost 9 bases, and 14 bases stayed unmatched. The CDR3 here is CSAPHRELAVTQYF. As DNA, the CDR3 is TGCAGTGCCCCCCATCGGGAACTAGCGGTGACGCAGTATTTT.

Ten or more counts support this clonotype. The chain links TRBV6-6 to TRBJ2-7; no clear D. The CDR3 contains 13 residues. Germline loops: CDR1 MNHNY, CDR2 SVGAGI (reference sequence). V lost 8 bases and J lost 1, with 12 bases in between. The CDR3 spells CASGRPRSYEQYF. The CDR3 region has the DNA TGTGCCAGCGGAAGACCCAGGTCCTACGAGCAGTACTTC.

This clonotype was counted between two and nine times. The CDR3 here is CSALRGEGFEQYV. In nucleotides, the CDR3 is TGCAGTGCTCTCAGGGGGGAAGGATTCGAGCAGTACGTC. The chain combines TRBV20-1 with TRBJ2-7, with a weak D call TRBD1 (7 bases). Germline V lookup: CDR1 DFQATT, CDR2 SNEGSKA (reference sequence). This CDR3 spans 13 amino acids. V was shortened by 5 bases and J by 6 bases, with 17 bases between the two germline ends.

This clonotype was observed once. The rearrangement links TRBV5-1 to TRBJ1-1; TRBD1 matches 8 bases. The trim removed 4 bases at V and 11 bases at J, leaving 16 bases unmatched. The CDR3 length is 15 residues. Germline loops: CDR1 SGHRS, CDR2 YFSETQ. Here the CDR3 DNA reads TGCGCCAGCAGCGCGGAGGACAGGGCCCCTCTCGGCGCTTTCTTT. As protein: CASSAEDRAPLGAFF.

The chain carries TRBV7-8 and TRBJ2-1; D perhaps matches TRBD2 (5 bases). The germline V and J ends were trimmed by 2 bases and 1 base, with 18 bases remaining between them. In germline, CDR1 is SGHVS, CDR2 FQNEAQ. CDR3 size: 18 residues. CDR3 amino acids: CASSLPVRATISYNEQFF. In nucleotides, the CDR3 is TGTGCCAGCAGCTTACCTGTTCGAGCGACTATTTCCTACAATGAGCAGTTCTTC.

The chain links TRBV9 to TRBJ2-5, with 7 bases that match TRBD2. The CDR3 consists of 14 residues. J was trimmed by 4 bases and V by 0 bases; bases with no gene match: 3. Germline CDR1 and CDR2: SGDLS and YYNGEE. This chain's CDR3 is CASSVDPSGETQYF. In nucleotides, the CDR3 is TGTGCCAGCAGCGTAGACCCTAGCGGAGAGACCCAGTACTTC.

This clonotype was counted only a few times. This chain joins TRBV29-1 and TRBJ2-2; D gene ambiguous. V lost 6 bases and J lost 2, with 7 bases in between. Germline CDR1 and CDR2: SQVTM and ANQGSEA. CDR3 length equals 12 residues. The DNA of the CDR3 is TGCAGCGTATCATCAAACACCGGGGAGCTGTTTTTT. As protein: CSVSSNTGELFF.

This clonotype was recorded a few times. The chain has TRBV4-1 and TRBJ2-2; TRBD2 might be the D (5 bases). Germline lookup yields CDR1 MGHRA and CDR2 YSYEKL. This CDR3 has 17 residues. The V and J ends lost 4 bases and 6 bases respectively, with 21 bases between them. The CDR3 reads CASSPLLTTEVAGELFF. Written as DNA, the CDR3 is TGCGCCAGCAGCCCCCTCCTCACTACGGAGGTCGCCGGGGAGCTGTTTTTT.

This clonotype was recorded a few times. The chain has TRBV7-6 and TRBJ2-5; TRBD2 might be the D (6 bases). Deletions cut 3 bases from V and 1 base from J, with 12 bases between. Per germline, CDR1 SGHVS and CDR2 FNYEAQ. CDR3 length equals 15 residues. The CDR3 protein is CASSLTYGGQETQYF. The DNA for the CDR3 is TGTGCCAGCAGCTTGACTTACGGGGGCCAAGAGACCCAGTACTTC.

This clonotype has a handful of counts. The chain joins TRBV20-1 to TRBJ2-3; D is undetermined. Germline V gene data show CDR1 as DFQATT and CDR2 as SNEGSKA (reference sequence). The germline V and J ends were trimmed by 0 bases and 2 bases, with 12 bases remaining between them. The CDR3 runs to 15 residues. Here the CDR3 reads CSARDLGGLTDTQYF. CDR3 DNA: TGCAGTGCTAGAGATCTGGGTGGTCTCACAGATACGCAGTATTTT.

There are a few counts of this clonotype. This chain links TRBV28 with TRBJ2-3, with 10 bases aligning to TRBD2. Trimming took 4 bases from V and 4 from J; bases not matched to a gene: 8. CDR1 MDHEN and CDR2 SYDVKM come from the germline V gene. There are 16 residues in the CDR3. CDR3 DNA: TGTGCCAGCAGTTCGCCAGCGGGGGGGATCGCAGATACGCAGTATTTT. Translated, it gives CASSSPAGGIADTQYF.

The rearrangement links TRBV20-1 to TRBJ2-3, with 8 bases aligning to TRBD1. V lost 0 bases and J lost 9; bases outside the gene matches: 11. Germline-derived CDR1 and CDR2 are DFQATT and SNEGSKA (reference sequence). The CDR3 length is 15 residues. CDR3 protein: CSARDYQGARGTQYF. The CDR3 region has the DNA TGCAGTGCTAGAGATTACCAGGGGGCGAGAGGCACGCAGTATTTT.

The rearrangement uses TRBV20-1 and TRBJ2-3; D possibly corresponds to TRBD2 (6 bases). This CDR3 has 14 amino acids. Per the germline V gene, CDR1 is DFQATT and CDR2 is SNEGSKA (reference sequence). The V end lost 3 bases, the J end lost 0 bases, and 10 bases lay between the germline ends. The DNA for the CDR3 is TGCAGTGCTAGCAGCGGGTCTAGCACAGATACGCAGTATTTT. This gives the protein CSASSGSSTDTQYF.

Only a few counts were recorded for this clonotype. This chain's CDR3 is CASSLRYFQTSTDTQYF. CDR3 nucleotide sequence: TGTGCCAGCAGCTTACGTTACTTCCAGACCAGCACAGATACGCAGTATTTT. J is TRBJ2-3 and V is TRBV7-2; D unclear. Per germline, CDR1 SGHTA and CDR2 FQGNSA. Trimming removed 2 bases at V and 0 bases at J, with 15 bases between. This CDR3 comprises 17 residues.

The genes are TRBV4-2 and TRBJ1-2; D is unresolved. Germline V CDR1 and CDR2: LGHNA, YNFKEQ. CDR3 length equals 14 residues. Trimming pared 0 bases from V and 5 bases from J, leaving 10 bases between. The CDR3 is CASSQEGGMYGYTF. The DNA of the CDR3 is TGTGCCAGCAGCCAAGAAGGAGGGATGTATGGCTACACCTTC.